This T cell receptor beta chain came from a study of regulatory T cells in long-lasting Graves disease. Time point in this sample: newly diagnosed GD, antithyroid drugs for less than 3 months. The TCR library used RNA extracted from PBMCs. Study-level findings and limits: There were preferences for TRBV28, TRBJ1-2 and TRBJ2-5 in persistent disease. The sample size was small, and this may have reduced accuracy.

This clonotype was seen ten or more times. Its antigen is undetermined. Sequencing libraries for TCR beta were prepared with iRepertoire HTBI primers and Arm-PCR of CDR3 regions. TCRdb independently ran MiXCR on the multiplex PCR reads; one entry per CDR3 protein. The table has under 400,000 distinct CDR3 sequences, around 15% seen once. Trimming stripped 0 bases from V and 6 bases from J, with 12 bases between. The CDR3 contains 15 residues. CDR1 SGHRS and CDR2 YFSETQ come from the germline V gene. These sequences were also reported in another study, on T cells in Graves' hyperthyroidism and ophthalmopathy. This second study notes: The study defined stable Graves' hyperthyroidism as no ophthalmopathy progression within 18 months. The HTBI primer set was used in a first-round RT-PCR of the TCR CDR3.

V is TRBV5-1 and J is TRBJ2-2, with D tentatively TRBD1 (5 bases). The specimen was peripheral blood mononuclear cells (PBMCs), collected at new diagnosis, from a patient treated with antithyroid drugs. This TCR derives from a man aged 40-55 years with Graves disease. CDR3 amino acids: CASSLDQGFAGELFF. The DNA of the CDR3 is TGCGCCAGCAGCTTGGATCAGGGATTCGCCGGGGAGCTGTTTTTT. Looking up the rest from reference TRBV5-1 and TRBJ2-2 gives the full variable domain: KAGVTQTPRYLIKTRGQQVTLSCSPISGHRSVSWYQQTPGQGLQFLFEYFSETQRNKGNFPGRFSGRQFSNSRSEMNVSTLELGDSALYLCASSLDQGFAGELFFGEGSRLTVL.